This T cell receptor beta chain was documented in a study of T cell repertoires in ileal Crohn's disease. Sample time point: proximal margin of the surgical specimen (macroscopically non-inflamed). Germline CDR1 reads MNHNY; CDR2 reads SVGAGI (reference sequence). CDR3 length: 13 amino acids. With 7 bases removed from V and 5 bases from J, the gap between germline ends came to 14 bases. Profiling relied on immunoSEQ multiplex PCR, and the TCRdb table lists in-frame clones only, not all of them. Of 7,000 or so clones listed, about 74% are singletons. Sequencing was done on a sample of ileal tissue. The source of this sequence is an adult with Crohn's disease. The chain recombines TRBV6-6 with TRBJ1-2, with a tentative D call TRBD1 (5 bases). CDR3 DNA sequence: TGTGCCAGCACCGAGGGACGGACATATGGCTACACCTTC. It is translated as CASTEGRTYGYTF.